Listed below are T cell receptor beta chains from one sample, sequenced in a study of cytomegalovirus exposure and HLA in healthy donors. The data were produced by immunoSEQ multiplex PCR, yet TCRdb's version contains in-frame clones alone and is incomplete. The table counts tens of thousands of clones; less than 20% lies in the top ten. The sample was PBMCs. These receptors were obtained from a man between 45 and 60 years old in good health and CMV-seropositive. Each CDR3 is given without its conserved first and last residue.

V	CDR3
TRBV29-1	SVEWTSGSETQY
TRBV14	ASSPAGWTSRAYEQY
TRBV9	ASSAGTGSYNEQF
TRBV30	AWSVLGEQY
TRBV19	ASSDPGTNNYGYT
TRBV18	ASSQGQVGGYT
TRBV19	ASSIDPREEQF
TRBV7-9	ASSPHAQGAETQY
TRBV7-2	ASSLRDRSTGELF
TRBV28	ASSYPAALRDGEQF
TRBV5-1	ASSPTGYNEQF
TRBV6-5	ASSPGLARAYEQY
TRBV4-1	ASSQDIASHEHREQF
TRBV2	ASSVGQGSEQF
TRBV2	ASREREHEQF
TRBV5-1	ASSARLADNNEQF
TRBV6-1	ASSGLRDYGYT
TRBV5-1	ASSLAGTSGRVGEQF
TRBV4-2	ASSQEVLAGSLVSYEQY
TRBV6-1	ASSLTGIYEQY
TRBV5-1	ASSNPSSADTQY
TRBV16	ASRRTSGPDTQY
TRBV30	AWRGGGREAF
TRBV7-3	ASSSIAGVTNEQF
TRBV10-3	AISRTIGTDNQPQH
TRBV5-1	ASSSTTWLATDTQY
TRBV6-6	ASSPRTSGISNEQF
TRBV7-9	ASSLGQGPSGANVLT
TRBV4-1	ASSRQVEETQY
TRBV7-9	ASSSGYDEQY
TRBV18	ASSPRRENYGYT
TRBV30	AWSGGYSQPQH
TRBV9	ASSAGRVSYEQY
TRBV18	ASSSPNFQGNYEQY
TRBV5-5	ASSLQGGLLRNEQF